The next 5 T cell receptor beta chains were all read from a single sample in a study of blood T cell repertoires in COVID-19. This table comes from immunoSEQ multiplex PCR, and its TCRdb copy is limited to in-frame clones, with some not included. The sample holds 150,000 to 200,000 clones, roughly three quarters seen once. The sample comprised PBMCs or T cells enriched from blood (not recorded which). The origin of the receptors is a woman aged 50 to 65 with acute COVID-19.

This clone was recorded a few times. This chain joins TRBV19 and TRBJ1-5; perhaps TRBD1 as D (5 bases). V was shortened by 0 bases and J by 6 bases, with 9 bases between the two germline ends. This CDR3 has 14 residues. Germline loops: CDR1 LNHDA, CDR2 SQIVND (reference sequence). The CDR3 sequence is CASSIDKGAQPQHF. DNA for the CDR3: TGTGCCAGTAGTATAGATAAAGGGGCTCAGCCCCAGCATTTT.

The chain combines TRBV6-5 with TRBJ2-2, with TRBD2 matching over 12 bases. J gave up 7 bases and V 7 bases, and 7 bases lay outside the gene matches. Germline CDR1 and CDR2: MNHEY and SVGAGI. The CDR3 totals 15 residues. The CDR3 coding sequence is TGTGCCAGCAAACCTAGCGGGGGGGCCGTCGGGGAGCTGTTTTTT. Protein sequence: CASKPSGGAVGELFF.

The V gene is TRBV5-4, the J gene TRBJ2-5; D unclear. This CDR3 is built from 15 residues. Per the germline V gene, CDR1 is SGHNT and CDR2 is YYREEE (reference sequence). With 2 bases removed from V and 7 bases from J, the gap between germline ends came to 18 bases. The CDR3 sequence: CASSFSGRALGTQYF. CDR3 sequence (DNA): TGTGCCAGCAGCTTTTCAGGCCGCGCCCTCGGGACCCAGTACTTC.

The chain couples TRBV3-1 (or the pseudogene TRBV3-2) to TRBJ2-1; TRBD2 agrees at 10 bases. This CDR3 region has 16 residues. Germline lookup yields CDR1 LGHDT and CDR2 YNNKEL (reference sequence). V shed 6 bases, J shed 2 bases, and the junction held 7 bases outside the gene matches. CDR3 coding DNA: TGTGCCAGCAGGCCACTAGCGGGGAACCCCTACAATGAGCAGTTCTTC. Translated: CASRPLAGNPYNEQFF.

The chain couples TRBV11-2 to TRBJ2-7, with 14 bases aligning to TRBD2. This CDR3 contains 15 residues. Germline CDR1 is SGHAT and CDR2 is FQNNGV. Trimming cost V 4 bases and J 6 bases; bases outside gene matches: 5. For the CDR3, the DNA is TGTGCCAGCAGCTACGGGACTAGCGGGGGTTCCGAGCAGTACGTC. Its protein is CASSYGTSGGSEQYV.